The present entry profiles one T cell receptor (beta chain) with its context. Its antigen is unknown. The germline V gene has CDR1 KGHSH and CDR2 LQKENI. The V end lost 6 bases, the J end lost 4 bases, and 19 bases lay between the germline ends. The CDR3 is 15 amino acids. It was with 60 Vbeta and 13 Jbeta primers that the PCR ran. The assay was immunoSEQ multiplex PCR, and TCRdb's table has in-frame clones only and misses some. Of 150,000 to 200,000 clones listed, around 68% were seen once; the top ten hold about 2.9%. This sample stems from a study of cytomegalovirus exposure and HLA in healthy donors. Study observations and caveats: Trimming of TCR beta V- and J-genes showed a link, identified in a later analysis, to a missense DCLRE1C variant.

This sequence joins TRBV18 and TRBJ2-7, with D possibly matching TRBD1 (6 bases). The sample taken for sequencing was PBMCs. The origin of this receptor is a woman aged 40 to 50 in good health and CMV-seropositive. CDR3 sequence (DNA): TGTGCCAGCTCTCGCCCGGCGGACAGATATTACGAGCAGTACTTC. It specifies CASSRPADRYYEQYF.